The 5 T cell receptor beta chains given below trace back to one sample, sequenced in a study of regulatory T cells in long-lasting Graves disease. Time point specified: newly diagnosed GD, antithyroid drugs for less than 3 months. The authors made the TCR library using RNA they extracted from PBMCs. Arm-PCR of CDR3 regions with iRepertoire HTBI primers generated TCR beta libraries. Via MiXCR, TCRdb re-called the multiplex PCR reads, giving one row per CDR3 protein. The sample contains about 620,000 distinct CDR3 sequences, 16% of which appear only once. The data were also submitted as part of a second study, on T cells in Graves' hyperthyroidism and ophthalmopathy.

This material consisted of peripheral blood mononuclear cells (PBMCs), taken at new diagnosis, from a patient treated with antithyroid drugs. The receptors originated from a woman younger than 45 with Graves disease.

This clonotype was seen repeatedly, ten times or more. The V gene is TRBV6-1, the J gene TRBJ2-5, with D possibly being TRBD1 or TRBD2 (7 bases each). Germline assignment: CDR1 MNHNS and CDR2 SASEGT. V was shortened by 6 bases and J by 4 bases, with 18 bases between the two germline ends. The CDR3 has 15 residues. The CDR3 bases are TGTGCCAGCAGCCCACTCGACAGGGAGGGAGAGACCCAGTACTTC. Translation: CASSPLDREGETQYF.

At least ten counts were recorded for this clonotype. The chain has TRBV28 and TRBJ1-5; TRBD1 aligns across 7 bases. The CDR3 runs to 14 residues. The germline gives CDR1 MDHEN, CDR2 SYDVKM. V lost 3 bases to trimming and J lost 7 bases; unmatched junction nucleotides: 6. The CDR3 DNA reads TGTGCCAGCAGTTTTCGGAGGGGGCAACAGCCCCAGCATTTT. Encoded protein: CASSFRRGQQPQHF.

This clonotype has a handful of counts. The rearrangement uses TRBV3-1 and TRBJ2-5, with 12 nucleotides matching TRBD1. Trimming cost V 4 bases and J 5 bases; bases outside gene matches: 8. The CDR3 spans 16 residues. Germline lookup yields CDR1 LGHDT and CDR2 YNNKEL (reference sequence). The CDR3 spells CASSRTGQGARETQYF. CDR3 DNA sequence: TGTGCCAGCAGCCGCACGGGACAGGGGGCGAGGGAGACCCAGTACTTC.

This clonotype was picked up many times. The V and J genes are TRBV24-1 and TRBJ2-3, with TRBD2 matching over 12 bases. This CDR3 is built from 16 residues. Germline V gene sequence: CDR1 KGHDR, CDR2 SFDVKD. Trimming at V came to 0 bases and at J to 4 bases, leaving 1 base not matched to a gene. CDR3 residues: CATSDLRLAGADTQYF. CDR3 nucleotides: TGTGCCACCAGTGATTTGCGACTAGCGGGGGCAGATACGCAGTATTTT.

This clonotype was detected only a few times. This rearrangement joins TRBV30 to TRBJ2-3; 8 nucleotides align to TRBD1. The CDR3 contains 15 residues. CDR1 is GTSNPN, CDR2 SVGIG, per germline (reference sequence). V lost 2 bases, J lost 4 bases, and 8 bases stayed unmatched. The DNA for the CDR3 is TGTGCCTGGAGTACCGGGACAGGCTTTTCAGATACGCAGTATTTT. Protein sequence: CAWSTGTGFSDTQYF.